Detailed here is one TCR beta chain. Its antigen remains unknown. The sample is drawn from a study of human T cells and chemical hapten exposure. Study-level information: 2% DPC was applied to around 2 cm by around 2 cm of upper inner arm skin for sensitization. General study points: Expanded TCRs were compared with controls, and the expanded TCRs formed significantly more large CDR3 similarity clusters.

V was clipped by 6 bases and J by 1 base, with 13 bases between them. This CDR3 is built from 15 residues. CDR1 MNHNS and CDR2 SASEGT come from the germline V gene. Time point indicated: pre-sensitization, week 0. The treatment: therapeutic diphenylcyclopropenone sensitization with weekly scalp DPC. The total RNA was obtained from whole blood that was not fractionated. Each CDR3 protein gets one entry after TCRdb re-called the RACE reads with MiXCR. The table shows about 120,000 distinct CDR3 sequences, with roughly 14% occurring only once. The sample here was whole blood, taken in connection with sensitization to the hapten diphenylcyclopropenone (DPC). This receptor was obtained from a woman aged 18-29 years with alopecia areata. Some clones in this sample may be carry-over from other donors' samples. The rearrangement joins TRBV6-1 to TRBJ1-5; a weak D match, TRBD1 (6 bases). CDR3 in amino acids: CASRLRGYSNQPQHF. The CDR3, as DNA: TGTGCCAGCAGGCTCAGGGGTTACAGCAATCAGCCCCAGCATTTT.